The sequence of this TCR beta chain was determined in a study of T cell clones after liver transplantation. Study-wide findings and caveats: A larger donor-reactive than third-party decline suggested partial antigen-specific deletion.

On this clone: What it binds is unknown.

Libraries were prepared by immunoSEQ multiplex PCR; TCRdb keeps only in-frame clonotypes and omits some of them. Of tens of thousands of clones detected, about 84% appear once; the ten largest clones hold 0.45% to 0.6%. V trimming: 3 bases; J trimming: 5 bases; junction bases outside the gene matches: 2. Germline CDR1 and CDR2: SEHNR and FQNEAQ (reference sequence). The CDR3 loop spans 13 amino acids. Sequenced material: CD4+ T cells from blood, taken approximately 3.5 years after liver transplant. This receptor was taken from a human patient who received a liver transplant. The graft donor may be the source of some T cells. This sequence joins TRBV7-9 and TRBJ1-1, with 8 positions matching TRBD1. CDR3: CASSFTGGTEAFF. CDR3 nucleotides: TGTGCCAGCAGCTTTACAGGGGGGACTGAAGCTTTCTTT.